This T cell receptor beta chain was recorded in a study of shared clonotypes between healthy human individuals. Produced via immunoSEQ multiplex PCR; TCRdb's table is partial and in-frame only. This table has 740,000 or so clones, 55% to 85% appearing once. This clone appeared once. This CDR3 comprises 14 residues. The germline V gene encodes CDR1 SNHLY and CDR2 FYNNEI. The junction had 9 bases not matched to a gene; V was cut back by 7 bases and J by 6 bases. The genes are TRBV2 and TRBJ1-5; 7 bases agree with TRBD1. Sequenced sample: memory CD4+ T cells sorted from blood. Regarding subset: CD45RA-negative fraction. The source is a woman in her thirties in good health. The CDR3 bases are TGTGCCAGCAAAGAAGAGACAGGGCCTCAGCCCCAGCATTTT. This sequence encodes CASKEETGPQPQHF.